This entry lists 24 T cell receptor beta chains sequenced from one sample in a study of shared clonotypes between healthy human individuals. Only in-frame clones appear in the TCRdb table, and some are missing; sequencing was by immunoSEQ multiplex PCR. The sample has about 320,000 clones; roughly 91% are singletons. The sample was memory CD8+ T cells sorted from blood. As to subset: CD45RO+ cells pooled with CCR7-negative TemRA cells. The source is a man younger than 35 in good health.

The chain has TRBV18 and TRBJ2-1, with a possible D match to TRBD2 (5 bases). The V gene lost 2 bases and the J gene lost 0 bases, with 11 bases spanning the gap. Germline lookup yields CDR1 KGHSH and CDR2 LQKENI. CDR3 length equals 16 residues. CDR3 loop: CASSPWRVSSYNEQFF. CDR3 sequence (DNA): TGTGCCAGCTCACCATGGCGGGTGAGCTCCTACAATGAGCAGTTCTTC. Based on the CDR3 plus reference TRBV18 and TRBJ2-1, the full variable domain is NAGVMQNPRHLVRRRGQEARLRCSPMKGHSHVYWYRQLPEEGLKFMVYLQKENIIDESGMPKERFSAEFPKEGPSILRIQQVVRGDSAAYFCASSPWRVSSYNEQFFGPGTRLTVL.

CDR3 coding DNA: TGTGCCAGCAGCTCACGCAAGGGGCGGGAGGGTAACACTGAAGCTTTCTTT. Residues: CASSSRKGREGNTEAFF. V usage is TRBV7-6 and J usage is TRBJ1-1, with D perhaps matching TRBD1 (5 bases). The CDR3 runs 17 residues. The V gene's germline CDR1 is SGHVS and CDR2 FNYEAQ. Trimming removed 4 bases at V and 2 bases at J, with 20 bases between.

The CDR3, as DNA: TGTGCCAGCTCATCAGGACAAAGCAATCAGCCCCAGCATTTT. Translating it yields CASSSGQSNQPQHF. The V call is TRBV18, the J call TRBJ1-5, with D possibly being TRBD1 (5 bases). The germline CDR1 and CDR2 sequences are KGHSH and LQKENI. The CDR3 spans 14 residues. The germline V and J ends were trimmed by 5 bases and 1 base, with 9 bases remaining between them.

The gene calls are TRBV13 and TRBJ2-7, with D uncertain. The CDR3 is 13 residues long. With 0 bases removed from V and 4 bases from J, the gap between germline ends came to 7 bases. Germline V lookup: CDR1 PRHDT, CDR2 FYEKMQ (reference sequence). The DNA for the CDR3 is TGTGCCAGCAGCTTAGGGAGCAAATACGAGCAGTACTTC. Its translation is CASSLGSKYEQYF.

For this clone: A junction end diverges from the germline sequence, so it may reflect a read error. The DNA of the CDR3 is TGTGCCAGCAGTTTAGGACTAGCCGGGGATGAGCAGTTCTTC. Protein sequence: CASSLGLAGDEQFF. The V and J genes are TRBV7-9 and TRBJ2-1; 8 nucleotides match TRBD2. The length of the CDR3 is 14 residues. From germline, CDR1 is SEHNR and CDR2 FQNEAQ (reference sequence).

The rearrangement links TRBV2 to TRBJ2-3; D tentatively reads TRBD1 or TRBD2 (5 bases each). The CDR3 spans 17 residues. Trimming cost V 2 bases and J 0 bases, with 15 bases left between them. Per the germline V gene, CDR1 is SNHLY and CDR2 is FYNNEI. CDR3: CASSESLGTASTDTQYF. Written as DNA, the CDR3 is TGTGCCAGCAGTGAAAGTTTAGGGACCGCTAGCACAGATACGCAGTATTTT.

The chain uses TRBV7-6 and TRBJ1-3; 7 nucleotides line up with TRBD1. J was trimmed by 4 bases and V by 1 base; bases with no gene match: 1. Germline CDR1 reads SGHVS; CDR2 reads FNYEAQ. This CDR3 has 14 amino acids. The CDR3 loop is CASSLGDSGNTIYF. The CDR3 bases are TGTGCCAGCAGCTTAGGGGACAGCGGAAACACCATATATTTT.

The V gene is TRBV4-1, the J gene TRBJ2-2; D call uncertain. The CDR3 is 16 amino acids. Looked up from germline, CDR1 is MGHRA and CDR2 is YSYEKL. V was clipped by 4 bases and J by 1 base, with 13 bases between them. The CDR3 sequence: CASSPLDFVNTGELFF. DNA for the CDR3: TGCGCCAGCAGCCCCCTAGACTTCGTGAACACCGGGGAGCTGTTTTTT.

The chain employs TRBV11-2 and TRBJ2-5; 7 bases line up with TRBD2. The germline V gene encodes CDR1 SGHAT and CDR2 FQNNGV. The CDR3 length is 13 residues. Trimming at V came to 5 bases and at J to 5 bases, leaving 5 bases not matched to a gene. The CDR3 bases are TGTGCCAGCAGCGCTGGACTAGACGAGACCCAGTACTTC. Protein: CASSAGLDETQYF.

The chain is built from TRBV11-2 and TRBJ1-2; unclear D gene. CDR3 length: 13 amino acids. Germline CDR1 SGHAT, CDR2 FQNNGV. V was clipped by 5 bases and J by 4 bases, with 11 bases between them. CDR3 sequence (DNA): TGTGCCAGCAGCGTCGGCACGGGCTATGGCTACACCTTC. It encodes CASSVGTGYGYTF.

The genes are TRBV6-1 and TRBJ2-7, with D possibly matching TRBD1 (6 bases). The length of the CDR3 is 14 residues. V was pared by 3 bases and J by 3 bases, with 12 bases between. The germline gives CDR1 MNHNS, CDR2 SASEGT. The CDR3 nucleotides read TGTGCCAGCAGTGACGCCCCGGACAGCTACGAGCAGTACTTC. Residues: CASSDAPDSYEQYF.

In its sample, this clone was seen once. The chain joins TRBV5-1 to TRBJ1-2, with TRBD1 identical over 7 bases. This CDR3 comprises 13 residues. V lost 2 bases and J lost 4; bases outside the gene matches: 2. The germline CDR1 and CDR2 sequences are SGHRS and YFSETQ. In DNA form, the CDR3 reads TGCGCCAGCAGCTTTCGGGACAGCTATGGCTACACCTTC. Translated, it gives CASSFRDSYGYTF.

The CDR3 sequence is CASSLVTSGGAYEQYF. The CDR3, as DNA: TGTGCCAGCAGTTTGGTAACTAGCGGAGGAGCCTACGAGCAGTACTTC. The chain has TRBV27 and TRBJ2-7; the match to TRBD2 covers 8 bases. The CDR3 runs 16 residues. Germline V lookup: CDR1 MNHEY, CDR2 SMNVEV (reference sequence). J gave up 2 bases and V 3 bases, and 9 bases lay outside the gene matches.

Points on this clone: The same CDR3 also results from other DNA sequences found in this sample. The gene calls are TRBV10-3 and TRBJ2-7, with 11 positions matching TRBD1. Germline assignment: CDR1 ENHRY and CDR2 SYGVKD. V gave up 6 bases and J gave up 2 bases; unmatched junction bases: 3. The CDR3 is 14 residues long. The CDR3 protein is CAISEGQGAYEQYF. In nucleotides, the CDR3 is TGTGCCATCAGCGAGGGACAGGGGGCCTACGAGCAGTACTTC.

A remark on this clone: The junction and the germline gene differ at one end; a read error may be behind it. V and J are TRBV15 and TRBJ1-5; 9 positions match TRBD1. CDR1 and CDR2 (germline): LNHNV, YYDKDF (reference sequence). The CDR3 contains 17 residues. The CDR3 spells CAASREGTGGEWQPQHF. DNA for the CDR3: TGTGCCGCCAGCAGAGAAGGCACAGGGGGCGAGTGGCAGCCCCAGCATTTT.

The chain employs TRBV27 and TRBJ2-7; no clear D gene. V lost 3 bases and J 2 bases, leaving 14 bases between the germline ends. CDR1 is MNHEY and CDR2 is SMNVEV in the germline V gene (reference sequence). This CDR3 has 15 residues. The CDR3 nucleotides read TGTGCCAGCAGTTTCGAGTATGGCAGTCCCTACGAGCAGTACTTC. It is translated as CASSFEYGSPYEQYF.

The chain links TRBV9 to TRBJ2-7, with TRBD1 matching over 7 bases. V shed 0 bases and J 2 bases; nucleotides not matched to a gene: 5. The CDR3 is 15 residues long. The germline gives CDR1 SGDLS, CDR2 YYNGEE. CDR3 sequence reads: CASSVGQGSAYEQYF. The CDR3, as DNA: TGTGCCAGCAGCGTAGGACAGGGTTCTGCCTACGAGCAGTACTTC.

V gene TRBV6-5 combines with J gene TRBJ2-3; either TRBD1 or TRBD2 may supply D (5 bases each). This CDR3 comprises 12 residues. Trimming removed 8 bases from V and 6 bases from J, with 12 bases in between. Per germline, CDR1 MNHEY and CDR2 SVGAGI. The CDR3 here is CASGTVGDTQYF. For the CDR3, the DNA is TGTGCCAGCGGGACGGTTGGGGATACGCAGTATTTT.

This clone appeared a single time. V usage is TRBV5-4 and J usage is TRBJ2-7; D not certain. CDR1 and CDR2 from the germline V gene are SGHNT and YYREEE (reference sequence). Trimming pared 5 bases from V and 6 bases from J, leaving 9 bases between. The CDR3 has 11 amino acids. CDR3 amino acids: CASSLSSEQYF. CDR3 nucleotides: TGTGCCAGCAGTCTCTCTAGCGAGCAGTACTTC.

The chain combines TRBV11-3 with TRBJ1-1; D is possibly TRBD1 (6 bases). The length of the CDR3 is 15 residues. Trimming took 4 bases from V and 11 from J, leaving 23 bases between them. Germline V CDR1 and CDR2: SGHNT, YENEEA. CDR3 bases: TGTGCCAGCAGCTCCACGGGTCAGGGGCCTGTCCCCGCTTTCTTT. It translates to CASSSTGQGPVPAFF.

The gene calls are TRBV2 and TRBJ2-1; 16 bases agree with TRBD2. V trimming: 8 bases; J trimming: 7 bases; junction bases outside the gene matches: 17. This CDR3 comprises 19 residues. From germline, CDR1 is SNHLY and CDR2 FYNNEI. This CDR3 reads CASRRMGLAGGPIKNEQFF. Here the CDR3 DNA reads TGTGCCAGCCGCCGGATGGGACTAGCGGGAGGGCCGATAAAGAATGAGCAGTTCTTC.

The chain recombines TRBV5-6 with TRBJ2-3; the D gene could be TRBD1 or TRBD2 (5 bases each). CDR3 length equals 11 residues. Germline V lookup: CDR1 SGHDT, CDR2 YYEEEE. V lost 3 bases and J 6 bases, leaving 5 bases between the germline ends. The DNA for the CDR3 is TGTGCCAGCAGCTGGGGGGATACGCAGTATTTT. Its translation is CASSWGDTQYF. Based on the CDR3 plus reference TRBV5-6 and TRBJ2-3, the full variable domain is DAGVTQSPTHLIKTRGQQVTLRCSPKSGHDTVSWYQQALGQGPQFIFQYYEEEERQRGNFPDRFSGHQFPNYSSELNVNALLLGDSALYLCASSWGDTQYFGPGTRLTVL.

This chain links TRBV28 with TRBJ1-4; possibly TRBD1 for D (5 bases). Trimming pared 3 bases from V and 0 bases from J, leaving 8 bases between. This CDR3 contains 15 residues. In germline, CDR1 is MDHEN, CDR2 SYDVKM. The CDR3 region is CASSFTGATNEKLFF. CDR3 bases: TGTGCCAGCAGTTTCACAGGAGCAACTAATGAAAAACTGTTTTTT.

The V call is TRBV5-8, the J call TRBJ2-3; D gene unclear. This CDR3 is built from 14 residues. V was clipped by 2 bases and J by 4 bases, with 11 bases between them. CDR1 SGHTS and CDR2 YDEGEE come from the germline V gene. The CDR3 sequence is CASSLHPAPDTQYF. The CDR3 DNA reads as TGTGCCAGCAGCTTACATCCGGCCCCAGATACGCAGTATTTT.